A selection of T cell receptor beta chains follows, all from one sample in a study of T cells in Graves' hyperthyroidism and ophthalmopathy. TCRdb fed the multiplex PCR reads into MiXCR, producing one record per CDR3 protein. This table has a few hundred thousand distinct CDR3 sequences, 35% to 55% appearing once. The sample consisted of peripheral blood or thyroid tissue (not recorded which). These receptor sequences come from a woman between 18 and 29 years old with Graves' hyperthyroidism. Both conserved end residues are part of each CDR3. A D gene is named only where the DNA matches it firmly. Not every row has a clone size; where given, it reads once, few, many or a size class.

size,J,D,V,DNA,CDR3
NA,TRBJ2-3,TRBD1,TRBV19,TGTGCCATCTCCGACAGGGGGTACGGCACAGATACGCAGTATTTT,CAISDRGYGTDTQYF
many,TRBJ1-4,NA,TRBV28,TGTGCCAGCAGTTTACCCCCCACCTCCGAAAAACTGTTTTTT,CASSLPPTSEKLFF
few,TRBJ2-7,TRBD1,TRBV7-2,TGTGCCAGCAGTTTAGGGACAGGGGCAACCTACGAGCAGTACTTC,CASSLGTGATYEQYF
few,TRBJ2-5,TRBD1,TRBV20-1,TGCAGTGCTATGCAAAGGGGGCTAGAGGCCCAGTACTTC,CSAMQRGLEAQYF
once,TRBJ1-2,NA,TRBV11-2,TGTGCCAGCCCCAGGGTCGATGGCTACACCTTC,CASPRVDGYTF
NA,TRBJ1-2,NA,TRBV10-2,TGCGCCAGCAGGGAATCCAGGCAGGGTGACGGCTACACCTTC,CASRESRQGDGYTF
NA,TRBJ1-4,TRBD1,TRBV9,TGTGCCAGCAGCCCCTGGGACAGGGACCCCCTCTTTTTT,CASSPWDRDPLFF
NA,TRBJ1-1,NA,TRBV10-3,TGTGCCATCAGAGAGGGTGGAAACACTGAAGCTTTCTTT,CAIREGGNTEAFF
NA,TRBJ2-4,NA,TRBV20-1,TGCAGTGCTAGAGACAGGGGACGGAAGGCCAAAAACATTCAGTACTGG,CSARDRGRKAKNIQYW
NA,TRBJ2-1,TRBD2,TRBV12-3/TRBV12-4,TGTGCCAGCAGTGTAGCGGGAGGGCTTGTCGATGAGCAGTTCTTC,CASSVAGGLVDEQFF
few,TRBJ2-3,NA,TRBV24-1,TGTGCCACCAGTGGTTACTCGGGGGGCGGAGATACGCAGTATTTT,CATSGYSGGGDTQYF
many,TRBJ1-1,TRBD1,TRBV5-1,TGCGCCAGCAGCTTGGGCGGGACAGTAAACACTGAAGCTTTCTTT,CASSLGGTVNTEAFF
NA,TRBJ2-2,NA,TRBV12-3/TRBV12-4,TGTGCCAGCAGGGGAGCCCCGGAGGGGGGAGGTACCGGGGAGCTGTTTTTT,CASRGAPEGGGTGELFF
NA,TRBJ2-7,NA,TRBV15,TGTGCCACCAGCAGAGATCTCAGGGAAGCCTACGAGCAGTACTTC,CATSRDLREAYEQYF
NA,TRBJ2-5,TRBD1,TRBV12-3/TRBV12-4,TGTGCCTGCAGTTCAGGGACAGGGGGTGGGCAAGAGACCCAGTACTTC,CACSSGTGGGQETQYF
many,TRBJ2-5,NA,TRBV20-1,TGCAGTGCTAGAGCGGGGCGCCAAGAGACCCAGTACTTC,CSARAGRQETQYF
NA,TRBJ1-2,NA,TRBV5-6,TGCGCCAGCAGCTTAGAGACGGGCTATGGCTACACCTTC,CASSLETGYGYTF
few,TRBJ2-7,NA,TRBV30,TGTGCCTGGGATGGGGGACATAACTACGAGCAGTACTTC,CAWDGGHNYEQYF
many,TRBJ2-2,NA,TRBV2,TGTGCCAGCAGTGACCGGGTTAATACCGGGGAGCTGTTTTTT,CASSDRVNTGELFF
NA,TRBJ1-1,NA,TRBV20-1,TGCAGTGCCCCGGTAGGGCAGACTGAAGCTTTCTTT,CSAPVGQTEAFF
NA,TRBJ1-2,TRBD1,TRBV20-1,TGCAGTATAAGGGACAGGGGTTTTGGCTACACCTTC,CSIRDRGFGYTF
NA,TRBJ2-1,TRBD2,TRBV24-1,TGTGCCACCAGTGACCAAGGGAGGGACCCCAACAATGAGCAGTTCTTC,CATSDQGRDPNNEQFF
many,TRBJ2-5,NA,TRBV14,TGTGCCAGCAGCCAAGAGGCAGGGTTGGGAGAGACCCAGTACTTC,CASSQEAGLGETQYF
many,TRBJ2-5,TRBD2,TRBV20-1,TGCAGTGCTAGAGAGCTAGCGGGAGGGCCCTGGGAGACCCAGTACTTC,CSARELAGGPWETQYF
NA,TRBJ1-1,TRBD1,TRBV7-9,TGTGCCAGCAGGCCACCGGACAGGGGCTGGGGCACTGAAGCTTTCTTT,CASRPPDRGWGTEAFF
many,TRBJ2-7,TRBD1,TRBV19,TGTGCCAGTAGTATTATCGGACAGGGGGTCTACGAGCAGTACTTC,CASSIIGQGVYEQYF
NA,TRBJ1-6,TRBD1,TRBV25-1,TGTGCCAGCAGTGCTCGGCAGGGGGAGAGTTCACCCCTCCACTTT,CASSARQGESSPLHF
NA,TRBJ2-1,NA,TRBV7-2,TGTGCCAGCAGCTTAGCAGGGTCGAAAAATGAGCAGTTCTTC,CASSLAGSKNEQFF
NA,TRBJ1-5,NA,TRBV29-1,TGCAGCGAAGGAGGGACCGGTCAGCCCCAGCATTTT,CSEGGTGQPQHF
many,TRBJ1-1,NA,TRBV7-3,TGTGCCAGCAGTCCCGTAGGGAGTACTGAAGCTTTCTTT,CASSPVGSTEAFF
few,TRBJ1-2,NA,TRBV4-1,TGCGCCAGCAGCAACTCCGGGACCCGGCCGGGCTATGGCTACACCTTC,CASSNSGTRPGYGYTF
NA,TRBJ2-2,NA,TRBV4-3,TGCGCCAGCAGCCAAGACTCTAGGGAATCGGCAGGGGAGCTGTTTTTT,CASSQDSRESAGELFF
many,TRBJ1-5,NA,TRBV7-8,TGTGCCAGCAGCTTATCGGACGGTAGCAATCAGCCCCAGCATTTT,CASSLSDGSNQPQHF
many,TRBJ2-3,TRBD2,TRBV20-1,TGCAGTGCTAGTAGCGGGACGGCAGATACGCAGTATTTT,CSASSGTADTQYF
NA,TRBJ1-5,NA,TRBV20-1,TGCAGTGCTAGCGGGAGGAACAATCAGCCCCAGCATTTT,CSASGRNNQPQHF
NA,TRBJ1-6,NA,TRBV12-3/TRBV12-4,TGTGCCAGCGGCTTAAACACCGGGAAACCTAATTCACCCCTCCACTTT,CASGLNTGKPNSPLHF
NA,TRBJ1-2,NA,TRBV11-3,TGTGCCAGCAGCTTAGGCTGGACACACTATGGCTACACCTTC,CASSLGWTHYGYTF
many,TRBJ2-7,NA,TRBV24-1,TGTGCCACCAGTGACCCCGGCTTGGACGAGCAGTACTTC,CATSDPGLDEQYF
many,TRBJ2-7,NA,TRBV14,TGTGCCAGCAGCCTTACGTGGGACAATGACTACGAGCAGTACTTC,CASSLTWDNDYEQYF
once,TRBJ2-2,NA,TRBV9,TGTGCCAGCAGCTTCCCCGGGACGCCGACCGGGAAGCTGTTTTTT,CASSFPGTPTGKLFF
NA,TRBJ2-1,TRBD1,TRBV20-1,TGCAGTGCAAAACAGGGGAAACCTTCCTACAATGAGCAGTTCTTC,CSAKQGKPSYNEQFF
many,TRBJ1-2,NA,TRBV10-3,TGTGCCATCAGTGAGAAAAGGGGGAACTATGGCTACACCTTC,CAISEKRGNYGYTF
NA,TRBJ2-1,NA,TRBV20-1,TGCAGTGGCACCGACGGGGACATCGAGCAGTTCTTC,CSGTDGDIEQFF
NA,TRBJ2-7,NA,TRBV24-1,TGTGCCACCAGTGACTCCCGGGCTCAGGGGACGAACGAGCAGTACTTC,CATSDSRAQGTNEQYF
few,TRBJ2-5,TRBD2,TRBV5-8,TGTGCCAGCAGCTCGGGCTTCATTCCTAGCGGTGAACAAGAGACCCAGTACTTC,CASSSGFIPSGEQETQYF
once,TRBJ2-7,NA,TRBV10-3,TGTGCCATCAGTGCGAGCTACAAGCAGTACTTC,CAISASYKQYF
many,TRBJ1-1,NA,TRBV6-5,TGTGCCAGCACAAGGGACTCTGGAAACACTGAAGCTTTCTTT,CASTRDSGNTEAFF
many,TRBJ2-7,TRBD2,TRBV20-1,TGCAGTGCTAGAAACACGGGGCGGGAGGCGACCTACGAGCAGTACTTC,CSARNTGREATYEQYF
many,TRBJ1-1,NA,TRBV11-2,TGTGCCAGCAGCTGGGGGGGGGGAAACACTGAAGCTTTCTTT,CASSWGGGNTEAFF
many,TRBJ2-2,NA,TRBV4-3,TGCGCCAGCAGCCAAGATTTACGGGGCACGAACACCGGGGAGCTGTTTTTT,CASSQDLRGTNTGELFF
many,TRBJ1-2,TRBD1,TRBV19,TGTGCCAGTACTGAAACAGGGGTCGGTGGCTACACCTTC,CASTETGVGGYTF
few,TRBJ1-4,NA,TRBV6-5,TGTGCCAGCAGTTTAGAAGGGCAGGTTACTAATGAAAAACTGTTTTTT,CASSLEGQVTNEKLFF
few,TRBJ2-1,NA,TRBV2,TGTGCCAGCACCCACGAGGCCAATGAGCAGTTCTTC,CASTHEANEQFF
many,TRBJ2-5,NA,TRBV11-2,TGTGCCAGCAGCCAAAGCTTGTCTCAGGGTCCGGAAGAGACCCAGTACTTC,CASSQSLSQGPEETQYF
many,TRBJ2-6,NA,TRBV15,TGTGCCACCAGCAGAGTAGATCGGGGGGCCAACGTCCTGACTTTC,CATSRVDRGANVLTF
NA,TRBJ2-6,TRBD1,TRBV15,TGTGCCACCAGCACGTTATCGGGACAGGGTTCTGGGGCCAACGTCCTGACTTTC,CATSTLSGQGSGANVLTF